This passage covers 2 T cell receptor beta chains from one sample sequenced in a study of blood T cell repertoires in COVID-19. The assay was immunoSEQ multiplex PCR, and TCRdb's table has in-frame clones only and misses some. The sample has about 82,000 clones; around four fifths are singletons. The material sequenced was peripheral blood. The receptors were sampled from a woman aged 55 to 70 with acute or convalescent COVID-19.

V gene TRBV3-1 (or the pseudogene TRBV3-2) combines with J gene TRBJ2-1; 7 bases map to TRBD1. The CDR3 covers 14 residues. CDR1 and CDR2 from the germline V gene are LGHDT and YNNKEL (reference sequence). Germline trimming cut 6 bases from V and 1 base from J; bases unmatched to any gene: 3. The CDR3 nucleotides read TGTGCCAGCAGTGGGACAGTATCCTACAATGAGCAGTTCTTC. Its translation is CASSGTVSYNEQFF.

The genes are TRBV4-3 and TRBJ2-1; D gene ambiguous. V was pared by 4 bases and J by 4 bases, with 5 bases between. Germline CDR1 and CDR2: LGHNA and YSLEER. This CDR3 has 12 residues. The CDR3 sequence is CASSPNYNEQFF. For the CDR3, the DNA is TGCGCCAGCAGCCCTAATTACAATGAGCAGTTCTTC.